The 12 T cell receptor beta chains listed next were all sequenced from one sample in a study of CD8+ T cells in alopecia areata. Reverse transcribed after extraction, RNA yielded cDNA as the sequencing template. Some clones are missing from TCRdb's copy, which holds only in-frame ones; the method was immunoSEQ multiplex PCR. The table has roughly 120,000 clones, 35% to 40% seen once. The sequenced sample consisted of CD4+ T cells sorted from blood. The receptor source for this set is a human donor with alopecia areata.

This clone was detected only a few times. This chain's CDR3 is CASSFIGPQETQYF. Written as DNA, the CDR3 is TGTGCCAGCAGCTTCATCGGGCCCCAAGAGACCCAGTACTTC. This chain joins TRBV7-9 and TRBJ2-5; D uncertain. In germline, CDR1 is SEHNR, CDR2 FQNEAQ (reference sequence). CDR3 length equals 14 residues. With 3 bases removed from V and 1 base from J, the gap between germline ends came to 9 bases.

This clone has just a few counts. This chain connects TRBV29-1 to TRBJ1-2, with no clear D. Germline loops: CDR1 SQVTM, CDR2 ANQGSEA. The V and J ends lost 5 bases and 6 bases respectively, with 25 bases between them. The CDR3 runs 16 residues. The DNA for the CDR3 is TGCAGCGTTTCCCGGGCAACCTTCCTGAGTCCCGATGGCTACACCTTC. Translation gives CSVSRATFLSPDGYTF.

The rearrangement uses TRBV7-2 and TRBJ2-5, with D perhaps TRBD2 (5 bases). The assigned J gene may be wrong: the sequence end matches TRBJ2-7 better. Germline CDR1 SGHTA, CDR2 FQGNSA. There are 12 residues in the CDR3. The CDR3 region has the DNA TGTGCCAGCAGCAATATCGGGAACGAGCAGTACTTC. Its translation: CASSNIGNEQYF.

A few counts support this clone. The chain combines TRBV19 with TRBJ1-1, with D perhaps matching TRBD1 (5 bases). With 2 bases removed from V and 4 bases from J, the gap between germline ends came to 11 bases. The CDR3 covers 14 residues. Per germline, CDR1 LNHDA and CDR2 SQIVND (reference sequence). CDR3 region: CASSISQGRTEAFF. CDR3 sequence (DNA): TGTGCCAGTAGTATAAGCCAGGGACGCACTGAAGCTTTCTTT.

This chain connects TRBV5-1 to TRBJ2-2, with D hard to call. Germline V gene data show CDR1 as SGHRS and CDR2 as YFSETQ. Trimming removed 0 bases from V and 5 bases from J, with 5 bases in between. This CDR3 has 13 residues. In DNA form, the CDR3 reads TGCGCCAGCAGCTTGGTGGCGACCGGGGAGCTGTTTTTT. Residues: CASSLVATGELFF.

Worth noting for this clone: Different DNA sequences within this sample yield the same CDR3. The V gene is TRBV30, the J gene TRBJ2-1; D not certain. Germline lookup yields CDR1 GTSNPN and CDR2 SVGIG (reference sequence). This CDR3 has 12 residues. V was trimmed by 2 bases and J by 1 base, leaving 3 bases between them. As DNA, the CDR3 is TGTGCCTGGAGTCCTTCCTACAATGAGCAGTTCTTC. Protein: CAWSPSYNEQFF.

The V call is TRBV6-5, the J call TRBJ1-1; 12 bases fit TRBD1. Germline-derived CDR1 and CDR2 are MNHEY and SVGAGI. The CDR3 length is 15 residues. The junction had 4 bases not matched to a gene; V was cut back by 5 bases and J by 3 bases. The CDR3 bases are TGTGCCAGCAGTCGGGACAGGGGGCAGGACACTGAAGCTTTCTTT. This sequence encodes CASSRDRGQDTEAFF.

This clone was counted only a few times. This chain connects TRBV28 to TRBJ1-1; no reliable D call. The CDR3 sequence is 11 residues long. V lost 8 bases to trimming and J lost 5 bases, with 9 bases between them. Germline V gene lookup returns CDR1 MDHEN and CDR2 SYDVKM. The CDR3 nucleotides are TGTGCCAGCGCACACCATACTGAAGCTTTCTTT. It codes for CASAHHTEAFF.

This clone appeared once. The rearrangement joins TRBV5-4 to TRBJ2-1, with TRBD2 matching over 14 bases. Germline trimming cut 3 bases from V and 8 bases from J; bases unmatched to any gene: 4. Per germline, CDR1 SGHNT and CDR2 YYREEE (reference sequence). This CDR3 region has 15 residues. This CDR3 reads CASSSGLAGVYEQFF. The CDR3 DNA reads as TGTGCCAGCAGCTCGGGACTAGCGGGGGTGTATGAGCAGTTCTTC.

The chain carries TRBV29-1 and TRBJ1-5, with a tentative D call TRBD1 (5 bases). V was pared by 7 bases and J by 1 base, with 14 bases between. The CDR3 length is 14 residues. Germline CDR1 is SQVTM and CDR2 is ANQGSEA. As DNA, the CDR3 is TGCAGCGCCCAGGGACCGGAGAGCAATCAGCCCCAGCATTTT. Amino acids: CSAQGPESNQPQHF. Complete variable domain (other parts from reference TRBV29-1 and TRBJ1-5): SAVISQKPSRDICQRGTSLTIQCQVDSQVTMMFWYRQQPGQSLTLIATANQGSEATYESGFVIDKFPISRPNLTFSTLTVSNMSPEDSSIYLCSAQGPESNQPQHFGDGTRLSIL.

This chain connects TRBV5-6 to TRBJ1-6; possible D gene TRBD1, 6 bases. The V gene's germline CDR1 is SGHDT and CDR2 YYEEEE. V lost 2 bases, J lost 6 bases, and 12 bases lay in between. The CDR3 loop spans 15 amino acids. The CDR3 region is CASSFQGITNSPLHF. The CDR3 nucleotides read TGTGCCAGCAGCTTTCAGGGGATTACTAATTCACCCCTCCACTTT.

This clone was detected a few times. The chain links TRBV30 to TRBJ2-2; D is unclear. Germline V gene sequence: CDR1 GTSNPN, CDR2 SVGIG (reference sequence). The CDR3 is 11 residues long. Trimming took off 4 bases at V and 8 bases at J, with 8 bases between the two ends. CDR3 bases: TGTGCCTGGACACTGGGAGGGGAGCTGTTTTTT. This sequence encodes CAWTLGGELFF.